This T cell receptor (beta chain) was documented in a study of PD-1 blockade in classical Hodgkin lymphoma. Relapse was seen in all patients after autologous stem cell transplantation, and brentuximab vedotin exposure was variable. Libraries were prepared by immunoSEQ multiplex PCR; TCRdb keeps only in-frame clonotypes and omits some of them. This table has about 26,000 clones, 67% appearing once. The starting material was peripheral blood mononuclear cells (PBMCs), obtained before the second cycle of nivolumab. This clonotype was obtained from a human donor with classical Hodgkin lymphoma.

In DNA form, the CDR3 reads TGTGCCAGCAGCCTAGAGGGGGGACGTAATTCACCCCTCCACTTT. Translated: CASSLEGGRNSPLHF. The chain employs TRBV9 and TRBJ1-6; weak D call: TRBD1 (6 bases). The V end lost 4 bases, the J end lost 6 bases, and 14 bases lay between the germline ends. The CDR3 is made up of 15 amino acids. Germline V gene sequence: CDR1 SGDLS, CDR2 YYNGEE.